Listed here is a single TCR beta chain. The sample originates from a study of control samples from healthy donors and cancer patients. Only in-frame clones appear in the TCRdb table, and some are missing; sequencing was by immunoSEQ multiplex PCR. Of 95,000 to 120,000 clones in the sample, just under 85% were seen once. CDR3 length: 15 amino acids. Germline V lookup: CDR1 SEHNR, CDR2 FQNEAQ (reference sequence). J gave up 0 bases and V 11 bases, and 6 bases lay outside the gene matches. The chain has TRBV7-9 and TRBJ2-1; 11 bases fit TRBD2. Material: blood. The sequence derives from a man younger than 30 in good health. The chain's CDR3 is CACSSGGSSYNEQFF. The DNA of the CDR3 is TGTGCCTGCTCTAGCGGGGGGAGCTCCTACAATGAGCAGTTCTTC.